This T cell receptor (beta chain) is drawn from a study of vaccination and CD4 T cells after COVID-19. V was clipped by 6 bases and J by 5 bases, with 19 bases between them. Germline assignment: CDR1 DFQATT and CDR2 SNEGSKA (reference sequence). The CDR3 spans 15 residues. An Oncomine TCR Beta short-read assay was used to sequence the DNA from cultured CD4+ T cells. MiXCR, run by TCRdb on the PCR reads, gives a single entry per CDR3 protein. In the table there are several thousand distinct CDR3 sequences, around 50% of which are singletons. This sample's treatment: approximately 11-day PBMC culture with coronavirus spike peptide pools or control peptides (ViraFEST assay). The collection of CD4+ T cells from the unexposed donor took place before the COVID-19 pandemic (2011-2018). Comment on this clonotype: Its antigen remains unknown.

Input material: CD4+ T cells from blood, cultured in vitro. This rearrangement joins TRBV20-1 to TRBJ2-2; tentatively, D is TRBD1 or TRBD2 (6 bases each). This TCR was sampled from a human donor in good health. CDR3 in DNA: TGCAGTGCCACTCCTAGCCGGGGGCTAACCGGGGAGCTGTTTTTT. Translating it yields CSATPSRGLTGELFF.